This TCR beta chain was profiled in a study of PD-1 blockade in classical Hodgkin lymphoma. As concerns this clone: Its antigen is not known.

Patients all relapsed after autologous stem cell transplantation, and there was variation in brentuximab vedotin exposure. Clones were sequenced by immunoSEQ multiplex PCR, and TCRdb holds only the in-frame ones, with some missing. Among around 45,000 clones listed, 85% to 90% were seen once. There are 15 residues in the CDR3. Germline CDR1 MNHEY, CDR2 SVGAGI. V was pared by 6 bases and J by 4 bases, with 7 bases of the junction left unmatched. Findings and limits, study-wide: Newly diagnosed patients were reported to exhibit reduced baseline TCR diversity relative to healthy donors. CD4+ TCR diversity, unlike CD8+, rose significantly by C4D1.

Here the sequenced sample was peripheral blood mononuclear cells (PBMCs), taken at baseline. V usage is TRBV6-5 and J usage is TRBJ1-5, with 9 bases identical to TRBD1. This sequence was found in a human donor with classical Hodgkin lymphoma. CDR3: CASRPDRGGNQPQHF. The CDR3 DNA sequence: TGTGCCAGCAGACCGGACAGGGGAGGTAATCAGCCCCAGCATTTT.